This T cell receptor (beta chain) was documented in a study of shared clonotypes between healthy human individuals (dated by TCRdb to the early 2020s). For context, the study as a whole: The cohort included a few men and a couple of women between 18 and 49 years of age. Per donor, three plates each were used for CD4 naive and CD4 memory, two for CD8 naive, and one for CD8 memory. The study deeply sequenced blood TCR repertoires of 5 or 6 healthy adults to estimate repertoire size and the extent of clonotype sharing between individuals. Different laboratories and diverse techniques were used to prepare libraries and sequence TCR repertoires, to increase sequencing depth and limit assay-specific biases. Per donor, leukapheresis produced somewhere between about 0.85 and 10 billion PBMCs.

Points the paper makes about the study in general: Incomplete sequencing was indicated by rarefaction of sorted-subset datasets, despite the large sequencing depth. Only blood was sampled, and tissue TCR repertoires likely differ from those in blood. When a handful of donors were compared, the shared fraction of clonotypes was about 5.2% for naive CD4, about 4% for naive CD8, 2.3% for memory CD4, and roughly 0.43% for memory CD8. Larger estimated clonotype richness was generally found for naive subsets than for memory subsets. The small number of donors limited the genetic and exposure-history diversity represented. Pairwise subsampling led to the expectation that sequencing depth would affect the degree of clonotype sharing among donors. Compared with non-shared clonotypes, the clonotypes found in all four sorted-subset donors had higher generation probabilities.

V gives up 7 bases and J gives up 6 bases, and the segment between their germline ends measures 23 bases. The germline V gene gives CDR1 as SQVTM and CDR2 as ANQGSEA. There are 15 amino acids in the CDR3, from cysteine to phenylalanine inclusive. The retained sequence is limited to the CDR3, 45 bases, with the frame set at the first base. CD8 naive samples were CD45RO-negative cells positively selected for CCR7, giving a CD45RA+CCR7+ population that excluded TemRA cells. The donors were healthy, HIV-negative adults who had no recently reported acute infections or vaccinations. Every donor was a Caucasian adult residing in Nashville, Tennessee, USA. Blood was obtained by leukapheresis, after which PBMCs were separated by Ficoll-Histopaque density gradient centrifugation and cryopreserved in liquid nitrogen vapor phase. Analytical flow cytometry was used to check the purity and quantity of each magnetically sorted T cell population. Genomic DNA was isolated from every sorted fraction and measured by UV absorbance on a Nanodrop 2000c.

A word on this clone: No antigen is known for it. No much larger clone exists at a distance of one base, and base qualities are not known.

Using the deep immunoSEQ assay, TCR CDR3 regions were amplified from genomic DNA by multiplex PCR. Extracted genomic DNA from each cell subset was spread evenly across all wells of several immunoSEQ 96-well plates, with each plate serving as a replicate. Each replicate PCR for sorted subsets received around 210 ng genomic DNA, equal to roughly 33,000 T cell genomes. The purified libraries were quantified using a Qubit 3.0 fluorometer, sized with a Bioanalyzer 2100, and then quantified again using the KAPA Library Quantification kit. Each immunoSEQ 96-well plate was sequenced on its own single-read 150-cycle Illumina NextSeq 550 flow cell. The published analysis was carried out like this. Because only junctional sequences without quality scores were contained in the immunoSEQ output, filtering matching that applied to full-length reads could not be performed. Sequences were annotated with PyIR, a Python wrapper for IgBLAST v1.9, and V/J genes and CDR3 were assigned using IMGT germline references. Reads were removed for weak V/J assignments (E-value above 1e-6), missing CDR3, stop codons, out-of-frame junctions, or ambiguous translated residues. A V3J clonotype was defined by an identical inferred V gene, J gene, and CDR3 amino acid sequence. To compute the percentage overlap between repertoires, the number of shared unique clonotypes was divided by the size of the smaller repertoire. RTK rarefaction, the Chao1 estimator, and Recon v2.1 estimates of unobserved clonotypes were used to assess repertoire richness. For all TCRbeta clonotypes obtained by the gDNA method from four donors, generation probabilities were computed with OLGA. TCRdb took this table from immuneACCESS and kept in-frame rearrangements with V and J called. Such tables lack part of the clones; where checked against another copy, unresolved V genes explain under half of the gap, and the rest is unexplained. The DNA was the basis for D and trimming; V, J and clone size are from that table. This sample gives fewer than 800,000 clones in total; around 90% of them show up just once. 24% of the sample belongs to the ten largest clones.

Sequencing was done on a sample of naive CD8+ T cells sorted from blood. The cell subset or site label, as the study defines it: CD45RA+CCR7+. This clonotype was obtained from a man under 40 in good health. This chain is built from TRBV29-1 and TRBJ2-3; TRBD2 could be the D gene, as 5 bases match. The DNA sequence is TGCAGCGGGGAGCGATTTGGCGGTGAAGGGGATACGCAGTATTTT. This sequence encodes CSGERFGGEGDTQYF.